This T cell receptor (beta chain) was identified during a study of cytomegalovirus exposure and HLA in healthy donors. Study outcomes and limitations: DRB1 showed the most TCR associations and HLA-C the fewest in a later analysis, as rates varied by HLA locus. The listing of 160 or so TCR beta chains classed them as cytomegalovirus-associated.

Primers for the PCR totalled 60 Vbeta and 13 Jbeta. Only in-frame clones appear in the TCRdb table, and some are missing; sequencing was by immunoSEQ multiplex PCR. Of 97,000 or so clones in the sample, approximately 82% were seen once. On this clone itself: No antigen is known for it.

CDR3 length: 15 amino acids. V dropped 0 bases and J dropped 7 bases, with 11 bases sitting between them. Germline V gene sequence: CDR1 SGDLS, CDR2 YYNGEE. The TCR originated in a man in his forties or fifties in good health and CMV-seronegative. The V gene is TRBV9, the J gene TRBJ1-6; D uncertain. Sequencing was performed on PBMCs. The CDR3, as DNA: TGTGCCAGCAGCGTAGGGTCTACGAGGAATTCACCCCTCCACTTT. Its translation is CASSVGSTRNSPLHF.